This entry lists 28 T cell receptor beta chains sequenced from one sample in a study of T cell responses to AZD1222 COVID-19 vaccine. Clones were read by immunoSEQ multiplex PCR, and TCRdb kept only the in-frame ones, dropping some. The sample has tens of thousands of clones, 85% to 90% seen once. The specimen was peripheral blood, collected on day 0 of AZD1222 vaccination. Receptors originate from an adult in good health.

The rearrangement joins TRBV6-5 to TRBJ2-7; 7 nucleotides match TRBD2. Germline loops: CDR1 MNHEY, CDR2 SVGAGI. This CDR3 comprises 16 residues. The V gene end was trimmed by 2 bases and the J gene end by 3 bases; junction bases not matched to a gene: 10. DNA for the CDR3: TGTGCCAGCAGTTACCGGGGGGTCGTTGGGGTCTACGAGCAGTACTTC. Encoded protein: CASSYRGVVGVYEQYF.

The chain links TRBV6-6 to TRBJ2-7; D is possibly TRBD1 or TRBD2 (5 bases each). The germline CDR1 and CDR2 sequences are MNHNY and SVGAGI (reference sequence). Trimming took 2 bases from V and 12 from J, leaving 14 bases between them. CDR3 length: 12 residues. This CDR3 is CASSYTGTGRYF. The CDR3 region has the DNA TGTGCCAGCAGTTACACCGGGACGGGTCGGTACTTC.

This chain uses TRBV14 with TRBJ2-3, with 7 positions matching TRBD1. The V and J ends lost 5 bases and 4 bases, in that order; junction bases with no gene match: 6. Per the germline V gene, CDR1 is SGHDN and CDR2 is FVKESK. The CDR3 runs 14 residues. The chain's CDR3 is CASSELTGADTQYF. CDR3 coding DNA: TGTGCCAGCAGCGAATTAACAGGGGCAGATACGCAGTATTTT.

The chain recombines TRBV2 with TRBJ2-3; 9 bases fit TRBD1. J gave up 6 bases and V 2 bases, and 6 bases lay outside the gene matches. The CDR3 loop spans 15 amino acids. CDR1 and CDR2 from the germline V gene are SNHLY and FYNNEI. Here the CDR3 reads CASSELGQGFDTQYF. In DNA, the CDR3 is TGTGCCAGCAGTGAATTGGGACAGGGTTTCGATACGCAGTATTTT.

The chain uses TRBV5-5 and TRBJ2-3; 7 bases fit TRBD1. The CDR3 runs to 15 residues. Per germline, CDR1 SGHKS and CDR2 YYEKEE (reference sequence). V shed 4 bases and J 1 base; nucleotides not matched to a gene: 6. CDR3 loop: CASSPPTGRTDTQYF. In nucleotides, the CDR3 is TGTGCCAGCAGCCCTCCGACAGGGCGCACAGATACGCAGTATTTT.

This clone has just one count. The rearrangement links TRBV20-1 to TRBJ2-5, with D unclear. This CDR3 region has 12 residues. Trimming shortened V by 3 bases and J by 2 bases, and 7 bases separated the two germline ends. The V gene's germline CDR1 is DFQATT and CDR2 SNEGSKA (reference sequence). CDR3 bases: TGCAGTGCTAGTGCGCAGCAAGAGACCCAGTACTTC. The encoded protein is CSASAQQETQYF.

This chain joins TRBV7-3 and TRBJ1-1; D gene ambiguous. Trimming shortened V by 2 bases and J by 6 bases, and 7 bases separated the two germline ends. Per germline, CDR1 SGHTA and CDR2 FQGTGA. CDR3 length equals 12 residues. The CDR3, as DNA: TGTGCCAGCAGCTTATCCGGCTCTGAAGCTTTCTTT. It specifies CASSLSGSEAFF.

The rearrangement joins TRBV6-5 to TRBJ2-3; D gene unclear. The CDR3 totals 14 residues. V was shortened by 6 bases and J by 1 base, with 11 bases between the two germline ends. CDR1 MNHEY and CDR2 SVGAGI come from the germline V gene. The CDR3 reads CASSLQHGTDTQYF. Here the CDR3 DNA reads TGTGCCAGCAGCCTACAGCACGGCACAGATACGCAGTATTTT.

The chain is built from TRBV9 and TRBJ1-2; TRBD1 aligns across 7 bases. Looked up from germline, CDR1 is SGDLS and CDR2 is YYNGEE. CDR3 length equals 16 residues. After removal of 0 bases from V and 8 bases from J, the junction contained 13 bases not matched to a gene. The CDR3 region is CASSVGGQIPTGGYTF. The CDR3 coding sequence is TGTGCCAGCAGCGTAGGGGGACAGATCCCTACCGGAGGCTACACCTTC.

This chain joins TRBV7-3 and TRBJ2-7; D ambiguous. Germline CDR1 reads SGHTA; CDR2 reads FQGTGA. Trimming shortened V by 4 bases and J by 2 bases, and 6 bases separated the two germline ends. This CDR3 region has 12 residues. Here the CDR3 reads CASSSQPYEQYF. The CDR3 DNA reads as TGTGCCAGCAGCTCCCAACCCTACGAGCAGTACTTC.

The chain is built from TRBV2 and TRBJ1-2, with 8 nucleotides matching TRBD1. CDR1 is SNHLY and CDR2 is FYNNEI in the germline V gene. The CDR3 length is 15 residues. V was pared by 7 bases and J by 8 bases, with 15 bases of the junction left unmatched. CDR3 sequence: CASTGESGQVIGYTF. CDR3 DNA sequence: TGTGCCAGCACGGGGGAGTCGGGACAGGTTATCGGCTACACCTTC. Supplemented by reference TRBV2 and TRBJ1-2, the full variable domain reads EPEVTQTPSHQVTQMGQEVILRCVPISNHLYFYWYRQILGQKVEFLVSFYNNEISEKSEIFDDQFSVERPDGSNFTLKIRSTKLEDSAMYFCASTGESGQVIGYTFGSGTRLTVV.

The rearrangement uses TRBV2 and TRBJ2-2, with D tentatively TRBD2 (6 bases). Per germline, CDR1 SNHLY and CDR2 FYNNEI. Trimming removed 5 bases at V and 0 bases at J, with 7 bases between. The CDR3 spans 14 residues. The DNA of the CDR3 is TGTGCCAGCAGTAGGGACTCGAACACCGGGGAGCTGTTTTTT. The encoded protein is CASSRDSNTGELFF.

V is TRBV2 and J is TRBJ2-2; TRBD1 is a possible D gene (6 bases). Germline values: CDR1 SNHLY, CDR2 FYNNEI. Trimming took 11 bases from V and 7 from J, leaving 20 bases between them. This CDR3 is 14 amino acids long. The chain's CDR3 is CAGRGLGADGELFF. The CDR3 DNA follows: TGTGCCGGCCGCGGTTTGGGGGCAGACGGGGAGCTGTTTTTT.

This clone has a handful of counts. The CDR3 DNA is TGTGCCAGTAGTATTACCTCTGCCTATGGCTACACCTTC. Translation gives CASSITSAYGYTF. V is TRBV19 and J is TRBJ1-2; D gene ambiguous. V lost 3 bases and J 4 bases, leaving 9 bases between the germline ends. Germline assignment: CDR1 LNHDA and CDR2 SQIVND (reference sequence). The CDR3 extends over 13 amino acids.

Here the CDR3 reads CASSSRRQAGNTIYF. The CDR3 bases are TGTGCCAGCAGTTCGCGACGTCAGGCCGGAAACACCATATATTTT. The J gene is TRBJ1-3, the V gene TRBV27; D gene ambiguous. Germline CDR1 MNHEY, CDR2 SMNVEV (reference sequence). The CDR3 totals 15 residues. The V and J ends lost 4 bases and 4 bases respectively, with 14 bases between them.

The chain uses TRBV7-9 and TRBJ2-1; 7 bases are shared with TRBD2. CDR3 length equals 13 residues. In germline, CDR1 is SEHNR, CDR2 FQNEAQ (reference sequence). The V gene end was trimmed by 6 bases and the J gene end by 8 bases; junction bases not matched to a gene: 7. CDR3 sequence reads: CASRLPSGDEQFF. In nucleotides, the CDR3 is TGTGCCAGCAGACTCCCTAGCGGCGATGAGCAGTTCTTC.

The chain carries TRBV7-8 and TRBJ2-7; TRBD2 aligns across 11 bases. Germline V gene lookup returns CDR1 SGHVS and CDR2 FQNEAQ. The V gene end was trimmed by 5 bases and the J gene end by 1 base; junction bases not matched to a gene: 10. The CDR3 is 17 residues long. CDR3 amino acids: CASSPWTSGHLSYEQYF. The CDR3, as DNA: TGTGCCAGCAGCCCCTGGACTAGCGGGCACCTATCCTACGAGCAGTACTTC.

The chain couples TRBV5-6 to TRBJ2-2; D remains unclear. The V and J ends lost 2 bases and 8 bases respectively, with 4 bases between them. Germline CDR1 and CDR2: SGHDT and YYEEEE. This CDR3 comprises 11 residues. The CDR3 loop reads CASSFRGELFF. The CDR3 DNA sequence: TGTGCCAGCAGCTTTAGGGGGGAGCTGTTTTTT.

V and J are TRBV7-3 and TRBJ1-6; D possibly corresponds to TRBD1 (6 bases). V lost 6 bases, J lost 6 bases, and 12 bases lay in between. This CDR3 contains 14 residues. Germline CDR1 and CDR2: SGHTA and FQGTGA. The CDR3 reads CASSFRGSNSPLHF. Written as DNA, the CDR3 is TGTGCCAGCAGTTTCAGGGGTAGTAATTCACCCCTCCACTTT.

This clone was seen a handful of times. J is TRBJ1-5 and V is TRBV19; TRBD1 matches at 8 bases. The V gene end was trimmed by 6 bases and the J gene end by 8 bases; junction bases not matched to a gene: 9. The CDR3 contains 14 residues. The germline V gene has CDR1 LNHDA and CDR2 SQIVND (reference sequence). DNA of the CDR3: TGTGCCAGTAGCCAGACAGGGGAGAGGGAGCCCCAGCATTTT. Translating gives CASSQTGEREPQHF. Using reference TRBV19 and TRBJ1-5 for the parts outside the CDR3, the full variable domain is DGGITQSPKYLFRKEGQNVTLSCEQNLNHDAMYWYRQDPGQGLRLIYYSQIVNDFQKGDIAEGYSVSREKKESFPLTVTSAQKNPTAFYLCASSQTGEREPQHFGDGTRLSIL.

The chain is built from TRBV15 and TRBJ1-2; TRBD1 matches at 9 bases. V lost 0 bases, J lost 4 bases, and 3 bases stayed unmatched. This CDR3 region has 15 residues. Looked up from germline, CDR1 is LNHNV and CDR2 is YYDKDF (reference sequence). CDR3 coding DNA: TGTGCCACCAGCAGAGAACAGGGGGCTGGCTATGGCTACACCTTC. This translates into CATSREQGAGYGYTF.

This clone was picked up one time. The chain is built from TRBV28 and TRBJ2-5; D uncertain. Trimming took 5 bases from V and 9 from J, leaving 10 bases between them. The CDR3 length is 11 residues. The germline V gene encodes CDR1 MDHEN and CDR2 SYDVKM. CDR3 in DNA: TGTGCCAGCAGTAGCTTAGTGGCCCAGTACTTC. Residues: CASSSLVAQYF.

This chain joins TRBV11-1 and TRBJ1-1; D gene ambiguous. This CDR3 comprises 13 residues. CDR1 and CDR2 (germline): SGHAT, FQDESV (reference sequence). V was clipped by 3 bases and J by 2 bases, with 7 bases between them. CDR3 in amino acids: CASSLDVNTEAFF. CDR3 nucleotides: TGTGCCAGCAGCTTGGACGTAAACACTGAAGCTTTCTTT. The entire variable domain, with the rest obtained from reference TRBV11-1 and TRBJ1-1, is as follows: EAEVAQSPRYKITEKSQAVAFWCDPISGHATLYWYRQILGQGPELLVQFQDESVVDDSQLPKDRFSAERLKGVDSTLKIQPAELGDSAMYLCASSLDVNTEAFFGQGTRLTVV.

The chain joins TRBV30 to TRBJ2-7; the D is unclear. V lost 1 base to trimming and J lost 5 bases, with 6 bases between them. The CDR3 sequence is 11 residues long. The germline gives CDR1 GTSNPN, CDR2 SVGIG (reference sequence). DNA for the CDR3: TGTGCCTGGAGTGACCTAGACGAGCAGTACTTC. Protein sequence: CAWSDLDEQYF. Using reference TRBV30 and TRBJ2-7 for the parts outside the CDR3, the full variable domain is SQTIHQWPATLVQPVGSPLSLECTVEGTSNPNLYWYRQAAGRGLQLLFYSVGIGQISSEVPQNLSASRPQDRQFILSSKKLLLSDSGFYLCAWSDLDEQYFGPGTRLTVT.

This chain connects TRBV19 to TRBJ2-3; no reliable D call. This CDR3 has 14 amino acids. Germline lookup yields CDR1 LNHDA and CDR2 SQIVND (reference sequence). Trimming took 4 bases from V and 4 from J, leaving 12 bases between them. Here the CDR3 reads CASSRFMFADTQYF. For the CDR3, the DNA is TGTGCCAGTAGTAGATTTATGTTCGCAGATACGCAGTATTTT.

The genes are TRBV18 and TRBJ1-1; the match to TRBD1 covers 9 bases. V lost 3 bases to trimming and J lost 11 bases; unmatched junction nucleotides: 13. Germline V CDR1 and CDR2: KGHSH, LQKENI. CDR3 length: 15 amino acids. CDR3 protein: CASSPPGQGGRGAFF. The CDR3 bases are TGTGCCAGCTCACCCCCGGGACAGGGAGGCCGGGGGGCTTTCTTT.

The chain carries TRBV6-5 and TRBJ2-1; D remains ambiguous. Germline CDR1 is MNHEY and CDR2 is SVGAGI. This CDR3 has 11 residues. Trimming stripped 4 bases from V and 7 bases from J, with 5 bases between. As DNA, the CDR3 is TGTGCCAGCAGTTGGGTAAATGAGCAGTTCTTC. Translation gives CASSWVNEQFF.

This clone appeared once. This chain connects TRBV12-3 or TRBV12-4 to TRBJ1-1; tentative D call: TRBD1 (5 bases). Trimming shortened V by 3 bases and J by 3 bases, and 8 bases separated the two germline ends. The CDR3 length is 13 residues. CDR3 sequence reads: CASSFQGDTEAFF. The CDR3 DNA reads as TGTGCCAGCAGTTTTCAGGGAGACACTGAAGCTTTCTTT.